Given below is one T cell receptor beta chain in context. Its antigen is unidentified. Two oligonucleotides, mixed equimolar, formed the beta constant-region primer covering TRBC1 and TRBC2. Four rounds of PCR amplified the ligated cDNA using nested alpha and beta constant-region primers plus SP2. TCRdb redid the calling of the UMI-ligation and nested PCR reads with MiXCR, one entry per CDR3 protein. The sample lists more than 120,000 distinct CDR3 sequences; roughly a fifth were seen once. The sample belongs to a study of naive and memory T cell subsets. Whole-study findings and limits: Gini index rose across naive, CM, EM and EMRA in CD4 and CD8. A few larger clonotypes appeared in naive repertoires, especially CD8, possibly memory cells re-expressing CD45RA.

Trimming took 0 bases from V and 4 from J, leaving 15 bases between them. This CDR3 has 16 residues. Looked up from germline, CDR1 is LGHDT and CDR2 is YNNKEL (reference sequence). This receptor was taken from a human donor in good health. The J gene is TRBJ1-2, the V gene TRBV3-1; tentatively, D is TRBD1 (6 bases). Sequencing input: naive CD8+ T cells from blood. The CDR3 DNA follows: TGTGCCAGCAGCCAAGATCCTAGGACAGTCACCTATGGCTACACCTTC. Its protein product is CASSQDPRTVTYGYTF.